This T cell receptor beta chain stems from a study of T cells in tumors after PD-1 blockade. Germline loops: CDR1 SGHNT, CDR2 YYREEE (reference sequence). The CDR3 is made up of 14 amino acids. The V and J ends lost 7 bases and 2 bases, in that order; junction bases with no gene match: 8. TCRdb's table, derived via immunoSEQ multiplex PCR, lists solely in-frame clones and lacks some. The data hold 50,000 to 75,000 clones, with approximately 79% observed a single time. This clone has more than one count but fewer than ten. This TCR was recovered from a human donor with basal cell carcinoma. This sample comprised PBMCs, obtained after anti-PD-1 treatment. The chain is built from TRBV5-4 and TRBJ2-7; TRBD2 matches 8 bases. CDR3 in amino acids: CASQRGGDTYEQYF. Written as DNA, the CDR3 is TGTGCCAGCCAACGGGGGGGGGATACCTACGAGCAGTACTTC. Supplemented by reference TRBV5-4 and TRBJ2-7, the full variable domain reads ETGVTQSPTHLIKTRGQQVTLRCSSQSGHNTVSWYQQALGQGPQFIFQYYREEENGRGNFPPRFSGLQFPNYSSELNVNALELDDSALYLCASQRGGDTYEQYFGPGTRLTVT.